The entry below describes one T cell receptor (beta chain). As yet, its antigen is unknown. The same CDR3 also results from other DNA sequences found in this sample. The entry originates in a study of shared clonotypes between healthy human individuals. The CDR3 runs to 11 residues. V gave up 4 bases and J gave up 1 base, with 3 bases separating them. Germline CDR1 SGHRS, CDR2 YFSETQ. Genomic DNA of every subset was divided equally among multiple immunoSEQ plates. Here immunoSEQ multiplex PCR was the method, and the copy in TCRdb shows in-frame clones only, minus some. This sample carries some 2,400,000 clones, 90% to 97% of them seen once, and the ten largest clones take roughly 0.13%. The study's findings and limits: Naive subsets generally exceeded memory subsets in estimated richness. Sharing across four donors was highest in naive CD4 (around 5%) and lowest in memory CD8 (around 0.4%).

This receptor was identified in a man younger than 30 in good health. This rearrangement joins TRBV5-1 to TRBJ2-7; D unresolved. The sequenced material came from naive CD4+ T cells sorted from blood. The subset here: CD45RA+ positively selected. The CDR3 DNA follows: TGCGCCAGCAGCGATTCCTACGAGCAGTACTTC. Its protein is CASSDSYEQYF. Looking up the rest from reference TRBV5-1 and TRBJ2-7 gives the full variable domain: KAGVTQTPRYLIKTRGQQVTLSCSPISGHRSVSWYQQTPGQGLQFLFEYFSETQRNKGNFPGRFSGRQFSNSRSEMNVSTLELGDSALYLCASSDSYEQYFGPGTRLTVT.